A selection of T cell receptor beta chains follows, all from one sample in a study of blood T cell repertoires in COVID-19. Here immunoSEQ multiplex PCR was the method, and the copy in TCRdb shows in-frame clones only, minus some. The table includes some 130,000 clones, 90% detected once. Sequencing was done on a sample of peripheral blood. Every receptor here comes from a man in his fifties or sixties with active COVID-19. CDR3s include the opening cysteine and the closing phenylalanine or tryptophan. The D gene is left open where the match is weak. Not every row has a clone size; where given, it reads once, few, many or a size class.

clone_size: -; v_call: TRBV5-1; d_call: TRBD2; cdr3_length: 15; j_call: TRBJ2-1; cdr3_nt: TGCGCCAGCAGCTTGGCAAGCGGGGTGTCAAATGAGCAGTTCTTC; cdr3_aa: CASSLASGVSNEQFF
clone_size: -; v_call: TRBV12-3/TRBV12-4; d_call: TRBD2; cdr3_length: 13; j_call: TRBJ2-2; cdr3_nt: TGTGCCAGCAGTTTAATAGCGGGCGGGGAGCTGTTTTTT; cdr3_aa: CASSLIAGGELFF
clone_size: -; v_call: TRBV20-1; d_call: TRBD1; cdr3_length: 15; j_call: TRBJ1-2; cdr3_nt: TGCAGTGCTAGTGGACAGGCAACCCTTAACTATGGCTACACCTTC; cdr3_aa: CSASGQATLNYGYTF
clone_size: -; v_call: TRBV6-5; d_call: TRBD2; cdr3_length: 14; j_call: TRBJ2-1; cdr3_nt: TGTGCCACTCTAGCGGGAGGGCCTTACAATGAGCAGTTCTTC; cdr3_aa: CATLAGGPYNEQFF
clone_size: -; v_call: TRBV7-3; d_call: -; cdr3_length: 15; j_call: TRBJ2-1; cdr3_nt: TGTGCCAGCAGCTTAACTATCGGGGGTTACAATGAGCAGTTCTTC; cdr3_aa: CASSLTIGGYNEQFF
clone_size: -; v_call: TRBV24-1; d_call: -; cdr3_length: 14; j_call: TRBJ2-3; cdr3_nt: TGTGCCACCAGTGATAGGACACGTTCGGATACGCAGTATTTT; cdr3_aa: CATSDRTRSDTQYF
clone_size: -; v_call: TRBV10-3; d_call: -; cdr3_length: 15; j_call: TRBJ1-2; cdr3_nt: TGTGCCATCAGTGAATCCCTACTGCGGTCCTATGGCTACACCTTC; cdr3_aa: CAISESLLRSYGYTF
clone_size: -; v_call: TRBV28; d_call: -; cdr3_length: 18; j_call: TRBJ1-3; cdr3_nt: TGTGCCAGCAGTTTTTTTTATGCGGCGGATCCCTCTGGAAACACCATATATTTT; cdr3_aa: CASSFFYAADPSGNTIYF
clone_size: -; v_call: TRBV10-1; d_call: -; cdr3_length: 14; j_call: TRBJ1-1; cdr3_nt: TGCGCCAGCAGTGAGGGGGGCGCGAGCACTGAAGCTTTCTTT; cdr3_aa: CASSEGGASTEAFF
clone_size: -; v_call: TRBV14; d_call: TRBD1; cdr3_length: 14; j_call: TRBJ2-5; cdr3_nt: TGTGCCAGCAGCCAGTTAGGGGGCAGGGAGACCCAGTACTTC; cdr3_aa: CASSQLGGRETQYF
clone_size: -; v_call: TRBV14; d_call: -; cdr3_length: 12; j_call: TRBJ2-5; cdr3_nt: TGTGCCAGTTCCGGGACACGGACGGCCCAGTACTTC; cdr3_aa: CASSGTRTAQYF
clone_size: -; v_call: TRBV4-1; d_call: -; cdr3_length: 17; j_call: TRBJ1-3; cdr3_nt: TGCGCCAGCAGCCAAGAAGTGGGAGGTAACTCTGGAAACACCATATATTTT; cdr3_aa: CASSQEVGGNSGNTIYF
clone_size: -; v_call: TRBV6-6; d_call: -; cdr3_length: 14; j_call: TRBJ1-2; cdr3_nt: TGTGCCAGCAGTCGGGATCCTCGGGGCTATGGCTACACCTTC; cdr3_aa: CASSRDPRGYGYTF
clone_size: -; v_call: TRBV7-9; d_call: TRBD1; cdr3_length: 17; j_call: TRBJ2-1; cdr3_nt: TGTGCCAGCAGCTCTAGCTTTACAGGGGGGACGTGGGATGAGCAGTTCTTC; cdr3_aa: CASSSSFTGGTWDEQFF
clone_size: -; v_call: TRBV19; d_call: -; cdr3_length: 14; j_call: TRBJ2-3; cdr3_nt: TGTGCCAGTCGTGTGGGGAGCAACACAGATACGCAGTATTTT; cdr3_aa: CASRVGSNTDTQYF
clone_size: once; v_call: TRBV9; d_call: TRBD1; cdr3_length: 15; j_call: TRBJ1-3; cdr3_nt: TGTGCCAGCAGCGTAGCAGGGGGAGCTGGAAACACCATATATTTT; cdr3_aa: CASSVAGGAGNTIYF
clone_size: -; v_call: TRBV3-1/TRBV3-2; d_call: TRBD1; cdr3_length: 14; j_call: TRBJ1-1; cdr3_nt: TGTGCCAGCAGCCAAGGGACAGGGAACACTGAAGCTTTCTTT; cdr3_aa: CASSQGTGNTEAFF
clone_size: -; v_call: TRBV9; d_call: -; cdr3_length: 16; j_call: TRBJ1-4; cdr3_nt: TGTGCCAGCAGCGTAAGTGGGGGCAGTGGGATCGAAAAACTGTTTTTT; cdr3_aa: CASSVSGGSGIEKLFF